Listed below are T cell receptor beta chains from one sample, sequenced in a study of T cells in Graves' hyperthyroidism and ophthalmopathy. MiXCR was run by TCRdb on the multiplex PCR reads, yielding one entry per CDR3 protein. The top ten hold 4.3% of the sample, which has around 610,000 distinct CDR3 sequences, roughly 14% seen once. Sequencing was carried out using blood. The origin of the receptors is a woman between 40 and 50 years old with Graves' ophthalmopathy. Each CDR3 is given with its conserved first and last residue. The D gene is left open where the match is weak. Size is stated for part of the rows, as once, few or many counts, or as a class when the clone is expanded.

v_gene	j_gene	abundance	d_gene	CDR3nt	CDR3aa
TRBV12-3/TRBV12-4	TRBJ2-5	many	-	TGTGCCAGCAGTTTTGGCCGACGGGCCCAGTACTTC	CASSFGRRAQYF
TRBV5-1	TRBJ1-5	few	-	TGCGCCAGCAGCTTGGACGGGGTATCATATCAGCCCCAGCATTTT	CASSLDGVSYQPQHF
TRBV12-3/TRBV12-4	TRBJ2-7	many	-	TGTGCCAGCAGACGCGACCTCTACGAGCAGTACTTC	CASRRDLYEQYF
TRBV12-3/TRBV12-4	TRBJ2-5	-	TRBD2	TGTGCCAGCAGAATGGGACTAGCGGCCCAAGAGACCCAGTACTTC	CASRMGLAAQETQYF
TRBV9	TRBJ2-5	many	-	TGTGCCAGCAGCGCACAGGGGGGGTCCGGGGAGACCCAGTACTTC	CASSAQGGSGETQYF
TRBV12-3/TRBV12-4	TRBJ2-7	many	-	TGTGCCAGCAGTTCTGGACTTCTCTCCTACGAGCAGTACTTC	CASSSGLLSYEQYF
TRBV12-3/TRBV12-4	TRBJ1-3	many	-	TGTGCCAGTACGACCAACTCTGGAAACACCATATATTTT	CASTTNSGNTIYF
TRBV7-9	TRBJ2-7	many	TRBD1	TGTGCCAGCAGCTCCCGGACAGGGGCGCTCTACGAGCAGTACTTC	CASSSRTGALYEQYF
TRBV11-3	TRBJ2-7	many	-	TGTGCCAGCAGCCCCCCTCGCTCTCGATTTTCCTACGAGCAGTACTTC	CASSPPRSRFSYEQYF
TRBV7-2	TRBJ2-5	many	TRBD2	TGTGCCAGCAGCTCACGACTAGCTCAAGAGACCCAGTACTTC	CASSSRLAQETQYF
TRBV25-1	TRBJ2-7	many	-	TGTGCCAGCAGTGAAAAGGGGGGGCAGGGGACATACGAGCGGTACTTC	CASSEKGGQGTYERYF
TRBV6-2/TRBV6-3	TRBJ1-2	many	-	TGTGCCAGCAGTTATTTGGACGGACTTTATGGCTACACCTTC	CASSYLDGLYGYTF
TRBV7-9	TRBJ2-7	many	-	TGTGCCAGCAGCCCCCCGACAGGTCCCTACGAGCAGTACTTC	CASSPPTGPYEQYF
TRBV9	TRBJ1-3	many	-	TGTGCCAGCAGCGGCTCCCTTACGACGGGTGTCGGAAACACCATATATTTT	CASSGSLTTGVGNTIYF
TRBV7-2	TRBJ1-5	many	-	TGTGCCAGCAGCTCTTTCCAGAGCCAGCCCCAGCATTTT	CASSSFQSQPQHF
TRBV5-1	TRBJ2-3	-	-	TGCGCCAGCAGCTTGCCTACTTTCACAGATACGCAGTATTTT	CASSLPTFTDTQYF
TRBV28	TRBJ2-5	-	-	TGTGCCAGCAGTCCACGCGCCTTTCGGAGACCCCAAGAGACCCAGTACTTC	CASSPRAFRRPQETQYF
TRBV2	TRBJ2-7	many	-	TGTGCCAGCACACCTGACGGGGTTACCTACGAGCAGTACTTC	CASTPDGVTYEQYF
TRBV12-3/TRBV12-4	TRBJ2-5	many	TRBD1	TGTGCCAGCAGTTTGGAAACAGGGGGAGAGACCCAGTACTTC	CASSLETGGETQYF
TRBV20-1	TRBJ2-7	-	-	TGCAGTGCTAGGCGACAGTGTGATGAGCAGTACTTC	CSARRQCDEQYF
TRBV6-2/TRBV6-3	TRBJ2-2	many	-	TGTGCCAGCAGTTACGGACAGACCGGGGAGCTGTTTTTT	CASSYGQTGELFF
TRBV12-3/TRBV12-4	TRBJ2-4	many	-	TGTGCCAGCAGTCCAAAACAAGTAGCCAAAAACATTCAGTACTTC	CASSPKQVAKNIQYF
TRBV9	TRBJ1-1	-	-	TGTGCCAGCAGCACCGTCCTCGGGGCACTGAACACTGAAGCTTTCTTT	CASSTVLGALNTEAFF
TRBV2	TRBJ1-5	few	TRBD1	TGTGCCAGCAGTACCCCGCAGGGGGCTGGACAGCCCCAGCATTTT	CASSTPQGAGQPQHF
TRBV7-2	TRBJ1-3	many	-	TGTGCCAGCAGCTTACTGGGAGCGGGAAACACCATATATTTT	CASSLLGAGNTIYF
TRBV5-1	TRBJ2-5	-	TRBD2	TGCGCCAGCAGCTTCCCCACAGCGGGAGGGGGAGAGACCCAGTACTTC	CASSFPTAGGGETQYF
TRBV7-9	TRBJ1-1	few	-	TGTGCCAGCAGCCTTTACATCACTGAAGCTTTCTTT	CASSLYITEAFF
TRBV30	TRBJ2-4	-	TRBD2	TGTGCCTGGCGTGGGGGAGGGCACATTCAGTACTTC	CAWRGGGHIQYF
TRBV6-1	TRBJ1-5	-	TRBD1	TGTGCCAGCAGTCCCGACAGGGCTCATCAGCCCCAGCATTTT	CASSPDRAHQPQHF
TRBV20-1	TRBJ2-2	many	-	TGCAGTGCTAGGGCCATCGAGTCCGAGGTCGGGGAGCTGTTTTTT	CSARAIESEVGELFF
TRBV6-5	TRBJ2-7	many	-	TGTGCCAGCAGTTATATCGAGGGTACCTACGAGCAGTACTTC	CASSYIEGTYEQYF
TRBV6-1	TRBJ2-5	few	-	TGTGCCATCGCGGCGCCCCATCACGTACAAGAGACCCAGTACTTC	CAIAAPHHVQETQYF
TRBV6-1	TRBJ2-7	many	TRBD2	TGTGCCAGCAGCCGCCCGACTAGCGGGGACTACGAGCAGTACTTC	CASSRPTSGDYEQYF
TRBV19	TRBJ1-1	many	-	TGTGCCATACGGGGTAAAGAGAACACTGAAGCTTTCTTT	CAIRGKENTEAFF
TRBV30	TRBJ2-7	-	TRBD2	TGTGCCTGGAGTGGTTCCCTAGCGGCCTCCTACGAGCAGTACTTC	CAWSGSLAASYEQYF
TRBV28	TRBJ2-7	many	TRBD2	TGTGCCAGCACCCTGGGACTAGCGGGCTCCTACGAGCAGTACTTC	CASTLGLAGSYEQYF